Listed below are T cell receptor beta chains from one sample, sequenced in a study of T cell responses to AZD1222 COVID-19 vaccine. TCRdb's table, derived via immunoSEQ multiplex PCR, lists solely in-frame clones and lacks some. The repertoire consists of about 150,000 clones, with roughly nine tenths occurring once and the leading ten covering 2.5% to 3.5%. This sample comprised peripheral blood, obtained 28 days after the second AZD1222 dose. Receptors originate from an adult who received the AZD1222 COVID-19 vaccine. The CDR3 runs from the conserved cysteine through the conserved F or W. D genes are given only for firm matches. Clone size, where shown, is once, few, many, or a class for clones that have expanded.

d_gene: TRBD1
j_gene: TRBJ2-3
abundance: few
v_gene: TRBV7-3
CDR3aa: CASSTGQGRTDTQYF
CDR3nt: TGTGCCAGCAGTACAGGACAGGGGCGCACAGATACGCAGTATTTT

d_gene: NA
j_gene: TRBJ2-1
abundance: NA
v_gene: TRBV21-1
CDR3aa: CASSRAIGRDSYNEQFF
CDR3nt: TGTGCCAGCAGCAGAGCTATCGGCAGGGATAGTTACAATGAGCAGTTCTTC

d_gene: NA
j_gene: TRBJ1-2
abundance: NA
v_gene: TRBV5-1
CDR3aa: CASSFQDNYGYTF
CDR3nt: TGCGCCAGCAGCTTTCAGGACAACTATGGCTACACCTTC

d_gene: NA
j_gene: TRBJ1-2
abundance: NA
v_gene: TRBV3-1/TRBV3-2
CDR3aa: CASSQPLPSYGYTF
CDR3nt: TGTGCCAGCAGCCAACCACTCCCCTCTTATGGCTACACCTTC

d_gene: NA
j_gene: TRBJ2-2
abundance: once
v_gene: TRBV9
CDR3aa: CASSRAGQNTGELFF
CDR3nt: TGTGCCAGCAGTCGAGCGGGCCAAAACACCGGGGAGCTGTTTTTT

d_gene: NA
j_gene: TRBJ1-4
abundance: NA
v_gene: TRBV28
CDR3aa: CASSLGQKDEKLFF
CDR3nt: TGTGCCAGCAGCCTCGGACAGAAGGATGAAAAACTGTTTTTT

d_gene: NA
j_gene: TRBJ2-7
abundance: once
v_gene: TRBV5-5
CDR3aa: CASSLGSLGSYEQYF
CDR3nt: TGTGCCAGCAGCTTGGGGTCCTTAGGCTCCTACGAGCAGTACTTC

d_gene: NA
j_gene: TRBJ1-5
abundance: NA
v_gene: TRBV24-1
CDR3aa: CATSDFPSNQPQHF
CDR3nt: TGTGCCACCAGTGATTTCCCGAGCAATCAGCCCCAGCATTTT

d_gene: NA
j_gene: TRBJ2-3
abundance: NA
v_gene: TRBV11-3
CDR3aa: CASSPGTGDTQYF
CDR3nt: TGTGCCAGCAGCCCGGGTACGGGAGATACGCAGTATTTT

d_gene: NA
j_gene: TRBJ1-3
abundance: NA
v_gene: TRBV28
CDR3aa: CASSTGDYSGNTIYF
CDR3nt: TGTGCCAGCAGCACCGGGGACTACTCTGGAAACACCATATATTTT

d_gene: TRBD1
j_gene: TRBJ1-1
abundance: NA
v_gene: TRBV28
CDR3aa: CASSPITGAGNTEAFF
CDR3nt: TGTGCCAGCAGTCCTATAACAGGGGCAGGAAACACTGAAGCTTTCTTT

d_gene: NA
j_gene: TRBJ2-1
abundance: NA
v_gene: TRBV11-2
CDR3aa: CASSFYVGADYNEQFF
CDR3nt: TGTGCCAGCAGCTTTTATGTGGGAGCGGACTACAATGAGCAGTTCTTC

d_gene: NA
j_gene: TRBJ1-3
abundance: once
v_gene: TRBV27
CDR3aa: CASSTRGVGAGNTIYF
CDR3nt: TGTGCCAGCAGTACCCGAGGGGTCGGGGCTGGAAACACCATATATTTT

d_gene: NA
j_gene: TRBJ1-3
abundance: NA
v_gene: TRBV7-3
CDR3aa: CASSFDSGNTIYF
CDR3nt: TGTGCCAGCAGCTTTGACAGTGGAAACACCATATATTTT

d_gene: TRBD1
j_gene: TRBJ1-6
abundance: NA
v_gene: TRBV27
CDR3aa: CASSSGQGSYNSPLHF
CDR3nt: TGTGCCAGCAGCTCGGGACAGGGGTCCTATAATTCACCCCTCCACTTT

d_gene: NA
j_gene: TRBJ1-2
abundance: NA
v_gene: TRBV3-1/TRBV3-2
CDR3aa: CASSQEGVRPSGYTF
CDR3nt: TGTGCCAGCAGCCAAGAAGGGGTCCGCCCCAGTGGCTACACCTTC

d_gene: TRBD1
j_gene: TRBJ2-5
abundance: NA
v_gene: TRBV30
CDR3aa: CAWAGTGRETQYF
CDR3nt: TGTGCCTGGGCTGGGACAGGCAGGGAGACCCAGTACTTC

d_gene: NA
j_gene: TRBJ2-1
abundance: NA
v_gene: TRBV12-3/TRBV12-4
CDR3aa: CASSFSGRNEQFF
CDR3nt: TGTGCCAGCAGTTTCTCCGGGAGAAATGAGCAGTTCTTC

d_gene: NA
j_gene: TRBJ1-5
abundance: NA
v_gene: TRBV5-4
CDR3aa: CASSLDSSNQPQHF
CDR3nt: TGTGCCAGCAGCTTGGATAGCTCAAATCAGCCCCAGCATTTT

d_gene: NA
j_gene: TRBJ1-2
abundance: NA
v_gene: TRBV5-1
CDR3aa: CASSPMGPGSNYGYTF
CDR3nt: TGCGCCAGCAGCCCGATGGGCCCGGGATCGAACTATGGCTACACCTTC

d_gene: TRBD1
j_gene: TRBJ1-6
abundance: NA
v_gene: TRBV19
CDR3aa: CASSERTGGNSPLHF
CDR3nt: TGTGCCAGTAGTGAAAGGACAGGGGGGAATTCACCCCTCCACTTT

d_gene: NA
j_gene: TRBJ2-5
abundance: NA
v_gene: TRBV27
CDR3aa: CASSLSSPPLKQETQYF
CDR3nt: TGTGCCAGCAGTTTATCGAGCCCCCCGTTGAAACAAGAGACCCAGTACTTC

d_gene: NA
j_gene: TRBJ2-1
abundance: NA
v_gene: TRBV24-1
CDR3aa: CATSPSRGAGVSYNEQFF
CDR3nt: TGTGCCACCAGCCCGAGCAGGGGGGCGGGAGTCTCCTACAATGAGCAGTTCTTC

d_gene: NA
j_gene: TRBJ1-2
abundance: NA
v_gene: TRBV10-1
CDR3aa: CASNRMGYPDGYTF
CDR3nt: TGCGCCAGCAATCGAATGGGGTACCCGGATGGCTACACCTTC